Following are 22 T cell receptor beta chains from one sample sequenced in a study of identical twins. From the 5' RACE reads, TCRdb called clonotypes with MiXCR, one entry per CDR3 protein. The sample shows 500,000 or so distinct CDR3 sequences, 12% to 15% of them seen only once. In addition, the sample was reused for a study of yellow fever vaccine responses in identical twins.

Sequencing was done on a sample of CD4+ T cells sorted from blood. These receptor sequences come from a woman under 30 in good health.

This clonotype was picked up a small number of times. The rearrangement links TRBV6-2 or TRBV6-3 to TRBJ2-1; the match to TRBD1 covers 8 bases. Trimming took 6 bases from V and 6 from J; bases not matched to a gene: 4. The germline V gene encodes CDR1 MNHEY and CDR2 SVGEGT. The CDR3 is made up of 13 amino acids. CDR3 in DNA: TGTGCCAGCAGATCCACAGGGGGCAATGAGCAGTTCTTC. Protein: CASRSTGGNEQFF.

This chain joins TRBV7-9 and TRBJ2-7, with 9 bases identical to TRBD1. V trimming: 0 bases; J trimming: 1 base; junction bases outside the gene matches: 1. The germline CDR1 and CDR2 sequences are SEHNR and FQNEAQ (reference sequence). This CDR3 is built from 15 residues. The CDR3 loop reads CASSLAQGASYEQYF. The CDR3 DNA follows: TGTGCCAGCAGCTTAGCACAGGGGGCTTCCTACGAGCAGTACTTC.

This clonotype showed up just a few times. This sequence joins TRBV29-1 and TRBJ2-5; D uncertain. V lost 3 bases and J lost 5, with 4 bases in between. The CDR3 totals 10 residues. Per the germline V gene, CDR1 is SQVTM and CDR2 is ANQGSEA. The CDR3 loop reads CSVEAETQYF. The CDR3 nucleotides read TGCAGCGTTGAGGCGGAGACCCAGTACTTC.

This clonotype was seen more than once but under ten times. The genes are TRBV10-3 and TRBJ2-2; the D gene is possibly TRBD1 (6 bases). Germline V gene sequence: CDR1 ENHRY, CDR2 SYGVKD. V lost 3 bases, J lost 5 bases, and 13 bases lay in between. The CDR3 has 15 residues. Here the CDR3 reads CAISDVGAKTGELFF. The DNA for the CDR3 is TGTGCCATCAGTGACGTGGGGGCAAAGACCGGGGAGCTGTTTTTT.

The CDR3 loop is CASSLRSPDTQYF. CDR3 nucleotide sequence: TGTGCCAGCAGCTTGAGGTCGCCAGATACGCAGTATTTT. The chain joins TRBV5-6 to TRBJ2-3; D remains unclear. Trimming shortened V by 1 base and J by 4 bases, and 7 bases separated the two germline ends. This CDR3 has 13 amino acids. Germline V lookup: CDR1 SGHDT, CDR2 YYEEEE.

In this sample, this clonotype turned up many times. The chain recombines TRBV10-3 with TRBJ2-5, with D hard to call. This CDR3 has 13 residues. The germline gives CDR1 ENHRY, CDR2 SYGVKD. Trimming took off 2 bases at V and 3 bases at J, with 7 bases between the two ends. As DNA, the CDR3 is TGTGCCATCAGTGAGAGCCCGAAAGAGACCCAGTACTTC. This encodes CAISESPKETQYF.

This chain links TRBV2 with TRBJ1-4, with D perhaps TRBD1 (6 bases). V lost 8 bases and J lost 0, with 13 bases in between. Germline loops: CDR1 SNHLY, CDR2 FYNNEI. The CDR3 is 15 amino acids. CDR3 nucleotides: TGTGCCAGCCGTGTAGGGGGTCCAACTAATGAAAAACTGTTTTTT. As protein: CASRVGGPTNEKLFF.

This clonotype was found many times. The chain joins TRBV20-1 to TRBJ2-7; D may be TRBD1 or TRBD2 (5 bases each). CDR3 size: 13 residues. V shed 6 bases and J shed 3 bases, with 15 bases lying between them. Germline-derived CDR1 and CDR2 are DFQATT and SNEGSKA (reference sequence). The chain's CDR3 is CSAAGTGSYEQYF. CDR3 nucleotide sequence: TGCAGTGCCGCCGGGACGGGAAGCTACGAGCAGTACTTC.

In this sample, this clonotype turned up a few times. The CDR3 region has the DNA TGTGCCAGCAGCGTAGGTCTACAGGCTGAAGCTTTCTTT. Translation gives CASSVGLQAEAFF. The J gene is TRBJ1-1, the V gene TRBV9; the D gene is possibly TRBD1 (5 bases). Germline V gene sequence: CDR1 SGDLS, CDR2 YYNGEE. The CDR3 has 13 residues. V gave up 0 bases and J gave up 6 bases, with 9 bases separating them.

The V and J genes are TRBV3-1 and TRBJ2-7; perhaps TRBD2 as D (6 bases). This CDR3 is 15 amino acids long. Deletions cut 4 bases from V and 2 bases from J, with 15 bases between. Germline assignment: CDR1 LGHDT and CDR2 YNNKEL (reference sequence). CDR3 DNA: TGTGCCAGCAGCCCCGGGACTCTCTCTCCCTACGAGCAGTACTTC. It specifies CASSPGTLSPYEQYF.

The rearrangement uses TRBV6-5 and TRBJ2-7; D is possibly TRBD2 (6 bases). This CDR3 comprises 11 residues. Per the germline V gene, CDR1 is MNHEY and CDR2 is SVGAGI. V was clipped by 10 bases and J by 3 bases, with 10 bases between them. CDR3 coding DNA: TGTGCCACCCGACTAGTCTACGAGCAGTACTTC. Translation: CATRLVYEQYF.

This clonotype has just a few counts. This chain links TRBV7-2 with TRBJ2-1; no definite D call. V was trimmed by 8 bases and J by 3 bases, leaving 17 bases between them. CDR1 is SGHTA, CDR2 FQGNSA, per germline. The CDR3 is 15 residues long. CDR3 coding DNA: TGTGCCAGCGGCGACGATCGACCGGGCTACAATGAGCAGTTCTTC. It yields the protein CASGDDRPGYNEQFF.

This clonotype was recorded a few times. The CDR3 loop reads CASSPRDIITDTQYF. The CDR3 DNA reads TGCGCCAGCAGCCCAAGGGACATCATCACAGATACGCAGTATTTT. The V and J genes are TRBV4-1 and TRBJ2-3, with TRBD1 as a possible D gene (6 bases). The V gene's germline CDR1 is MGHRA and CDR2 YSYEKL. There are 15 residues in the CDR3. The V gene lost 4 bases and the J gene lost 2 bases, with 13 bases spanning the gap.

This rearrangement joins TRBV28 to TRBJ2-6; D is unresolved. The CDR3 has 14 amino acids. Germline CDR1 and CDR2: MDHEN and SYDVKM. Trimming took 7 bases from V and 0 from J, leaving 7 bases between them. CDR3 in amino acids: CASTESSGANVLTF. CDR3 DNA sequence: TGTGCCAGCACCGAAAGCTCTGGGGCCAACGTCCTGACTTTC. The full variable domain, rest sourced from reference TRBV28 and TRBJ2-6, is DVKVTQSSRYLVKRTGEKVFLECVQDMDHENMFWYRQDPGLGLRLIYFSYDVKMKEKGDIPEGYSVSREKKERFSLILESASTNQTSMYLCASTESSGANVLTFGAGSRLTVL.

This clonotype was recorded a few times. The rearrangement joins TRBV4-2 to TRBJ2-3, with D possibly being TRBD1 or TRBD2 (5 bases each). CDR3 length: 16 residues. The germline V gene has CDR1 LGHNA and CDR2 YNFKEQ. Trimming shortened V by 3 bases and J by 2 bases, and 15 bases separated the two germline ends. CDR3 residues: CASSQAGTADTDTQYF. The DNA of the CDR3 is TGTGCCAGCAGCCAGGCCGGGACGGCTGACACAGATACGCAGTATTTT.

This clonotype was observed a few times. J is TRBJ2-7 and V is TRBV12-3 or TRBV12-4; D gene uncertain. The ends were cut back, 6 bases at V and 2 bases at J, with 8 bases in the middle. This CDR3 contains 12 residues. The CDR3 region is CASRLPPYEQYF. The CDR3 DNA reads as TGTGCCAGCAGATTGCCCCCCTACGAGCAGTACTTC.

This clonotype was seen only a few times. The CDR3 region has the DNA TGCAGTGCTAGATGGGCAGGGGGCACCGGGGAGCTGTTTTTT. Amino acid sequence: CSARWAGGTGELFF. The V call is TRBV20-1, the J call TRBJ2-2, with 7 bases lining up with TRBD1. V gave up 2 bases and J gave up 4 bases; unmatched junction bases: 4. Germline CDR1 is DFQATT and CDR2 is SNEGSKA (reference sequence). The length of the CDR3 is 14 residues.

This clonotype was recorded a few times. The V call is TRBV3-1, the J call TRBJ2-3; 13 nucleotides align to TRBD2. The CDR3 runs 16 residues. Germline-derived CDR1 and CDR2 are LGHDT and YNNKEL (reference sequence). Unmatched junction bases numbered 7, after V lost 4 bases and J lost 6 bases. The CDR3 DNA reads TGTGCCAGCAGCCTAAGGAAGGGACTAGCGGGGGATACGCAGTATTTT. Protein sequence: CASSLRKGLAGDTQYF.

This clonotype showed up many times. The chain links TRBV7-8 to TRBJ2-7, with D possibly TRBD1 on 5 matching bases. There are 12 residues in the CDR3. CDR1 is SGHVS, CDR2 FQNEAQ, per germline. Trimming shortened V by 5 bases and J by 6 bases, and 11 bases separated the two germline ends. The CDR3 region has the DNA TGTGCCAGCAGCCCCTCAGGGCGCGAGCAGTACTTC. It is translated as CASSPSGREQYF.

V is TRBV7-9 and J is TRBJ2-1; 8 bases agree with TRBD2. After removal of 7 bases from V and 5 bases from J, the junction contained 10 bases not matched to a gene. Germline V gene sequence: CDR1 SEHNR, CDR2 FQNEAQ (reference sequence). The CDR3 covers 15 residues. The CDR3 is CASNPGLAGNNEQFF. In DNA, the CDR3 is TGTGCCAGCAACCCCGGACTAGCTGGGAACAATGAGCAGTTCTTC.

This chain connects TRBV7-2 to TRBJ2-1; D perhaps matches TRBD2 (6 bases). Trimming shortened V by 1 base and J by 9 bases, and 19 bases separated the two germline ends. Per germline, CDR1 SGHTA and CDR2 FQGNSA. The CDR3 runs to 16 residues. CDR3 sequence (DNA): TGTGCCAGCAGCTTAGACGCGGGGACCACGGTCGGTGAGCAGTTCTTC. Translated, it gives CASSLDAGTTVGEQFF.

The J gene is TRBJ2-1, the V gene TRBV7-9; no clear D gene. Germline CDR1 is SEHNR and CDR2 is FQNEAQ (reference sequence). CDR3 length: 14 amino acids. The ends were cut back, 1 base at V and 5 bases at J, with 9 bases in the middle. DNA for the CDR3: TGTGCCAGCAGCTTAGACGTGGATAACAATGAGCAGTTCTTC. It specifies CASSLDVDNNEQFF.